This is a list of T cell receptor beta chains from one sample in a study of control samples from healthy donors and cancer patients. The assay was immunoSEQ multiplex PCR, and TCRdb's table has in-frame clones only and misses some. The data hold 70,000 or so clones, with about 93% observed a single time. The sequencing sample was made of blood. These receptors originate from a woman between 40 and 50 years old in good health. The CDR3 runs from the conserved cysteine through the conserved F or W. Fields, in order: clone size, V gene, D gene, J gene, CDR3 DNA, CDR3 protein. The D gene is left open where the match is weak. Some rows mark clone size as missing; the rest say once, few, many or name a class of expanded clone.

clone_size: once; v_call: TRBV18; d_call: TRBD2; j_call: TRBJ2-7; cdr3_nt: TGTGCCAGCTCACCTAAAGATCATGGGGAGGGATCCTACGAGCAGTACTTC; cdr3_aa: CASSPKDHGEGSYEQYF
clone_size: NA; v_call: TRBV4-2; d_call: NA; j_call: TRBJ1-5; cdr3_nt: TGTGCCAGCAGCCCTACACGGGCACGGCGAGAGGAGGCCCAGCATTTT; cdr3_aa: CASSPTRARREEAQHF
clone_size: NA; v_call: TRBV2; d_call: TRBD2; j_call: TRBJ2-7; cdr3_nt: TGTGCCAGCAGTCAACTAGCGGGAGTCGACGAGCAGTACTTC; cdr3_aa: CASSQLAGVDEQYF
clone_size: once; v_call: TRBV19; d_call: NA; j_call: TRBJ1-5; cdr3_nt: TGTGCCAGTAGTTCTCAGGGGAGGCAGCCCCAGCATTTT; cdr3_aa: CASSSQGRQPQHF
clone_size: NA; v_call: TRBV11-3; d_call: TRBD2; j_call: TRBJ2-2; cdr3_nt: TGTGCCAGCAGTTCGGGACTATACACCGGGGAGCTGTTTTTT; cdr3_aa: CASSSGLYTGELFF
clone_size: NA; v_call: TRBV6-5; d_call: NA; j_call: TRBJ1-4; cdr3_nt: TGTGCCAGCAGCCCCGGTGGGGTTAATGAAAAACTGTTTTTT; cdr3_aa: CASSPGGVNEKLFF
clone_size: NA; v_call: TRBV4-1; d_call: NA; j_call: TRBJ2-7; cdr3_nt: TGCGCCAGCAGCCAAGTCGTGCAGGGGGGGGTGTACGAGCAGTACTTC; cdr3_aa: CASSQVVQGGVYEQYF
clone_size: NA; v_call: TRBV19; d_call: NA; j_call: TRBJ2-6; cdr3_nt: TGTGCCAGTACCCTCCTCTCTGGGGCCAACGTCCTGACTTTC; cdr3_aa: CASTLLSGANVLTF
clone_size: NA; v_call: TRBV28; d_call: NA; j_call: TRBJ1-4; cdr3_nt: TGTGCCAGCAGTTTAGGGGGGGCTGGGGATGAAAAACTGTTTTTT; cdr3_aa: CASSLGGAGDEKLFF
clone_size: NA; v_call: TRBV7-9; d_call: NA; j_call: TRBJ1-2; cdr3_nt: TGTGCCAGCACTATGGGAGGGGGGGCCTTCTATGGCTACACCTTC; cdr3_aa: CASTMGGGAFYGYTF
clone_size: NA; v_call: TRBV24-1; d_call: NA; j_call: TRBJ2-1; cdr3_nt: TGTGCCACCAGTGATTTTCAGGGTTACTACAATGAGCAGTTCTTC; cdr3_aa: CATSDFQGYYNEQFF
clone_size: NA; v_call: TRBV11-2; d_call: NA; j_call: TRBJ2-1; cdr3_nt: TGTGCCAGCAGCCCATTGGGGGGAAGTGAGCAGTTCTTC; cdr3_aa: CASSPLGGSEQFF
clone_size: NA; v_call: TRBV6-4; d_call: NA; j_call: TRBJ1-5; cdr3_nt: TGTGCCAGCAGTTGGACGGCCCATCCGTTTATCTATAGCAATCAGCCCCAGCATTTT; cdr3_aa: CASSWTAHPFIYSNQPQHF
clone_size: once; v_call: TRBV9; d_call: TRBD1; j_call: TRBJ1-4; cdr3_nt: TGTGCCAGCAGCGTAGGGGGGACAGGTAGTGAAAAACTGTTTTTT; cdr3_aa: CASSVGGTGSEKLFF
clone_size: NA; v_call: TRBV27; d_call: NA; j_call: TRBJ2-3; cdr3_nt: TGTGCCAGCAGTTTATACAGAAGCACAGATACGCAGTATTTT; cdr3_aa: CASSLYRSTDTQYF
clone_size: NA; v_call: TRBV6-1; d_call: TRBD1; j_call: TRBJ2-7; cdr3_nt: TGTGCCAGCAGTGACCAGTCCGGGACAGGTACCTACGAGCAGTACTTC; cdr3_aa: CASSDQSGTGTYEQYF
clone_size: NA; v_call: TRBV30; d_call: NA; j_call: TRBJ2-3; cdr3_nt: TGTGCCTGGAGTGGGGGGAGCACAGATACGCAGTATTTT; cdr3_aa: CAWSGGSTDTQYF
clone_size: NA; v_call: TRBV19; d_call: TRBD1; j_call: TRBJ1-4; cdr3_nt: TGTGCCAGTAGTCCTCCGGGACAGACTAATGAAAAACTGTTTTTT; cdr3_aa: CASSPPGQTNEKLFF
clone_size: NA; v_call: TRBV2; d_call: NA; j_call: TRBJ2-2; cdr3_nt: TGTGCCAGCAGCCGAGGGACAACCAACACCGGGGAGCTGTTTTTT; cdr3_aa: CASSRGTTNTGELFF
clone_size: NA; v_call: TRBV10-1; d_call: NA; j_call: TRBJ2-5; cdr3_nt: TGCGCCAGCAGTGAGATCGGCCAAGAGACCCAGTACTTC; cdr3_aa: CASSEIGQETQYF
clone_size: NA; v_call: TRBV6-5; d_call: NA; j_call: TRBJ1-2; cdr3_nt: TGTGCCAGCAGTTACTCGAGTATGTCAGGGGAGAATGGCTACACCTTC; cdr3_aa: CASSYSSMSGENGYTF
clone_size: NA; v_call: TRBV5-6; d_call: TRBD1; j_call: TRBJ2-1; cdr3_nt: TGTGCCAGCAGCTCGTGGACAGGAATCTACAATGAGCAGTTCTTC; cdr3_aa: CASSSWTGIYNEQFF
clone_size: NA; v_call: TRBV24-1; d_call: NA; j_call: TRBJ2-7; cdr3_nt: TGTGCCACCAGTGACCCAATCCATTACGAGCAGTACTTC; cdr3_aa: CATSDPIHYEQYF
clone_size: NA; v_call: TRBV10-3; d_call: NA; j_call: TRBJ2-3; cdr3_nt: TGTGCCATCAGTGAAGGCCCTGGGATAGCGCAGTATTTT; cdr3_aa: CAISEGPGIAQYF
clone_size: NA; v_call: TRBV7-2; d_call: NA; j_call: TRBJ2-2; cdr3_nt: TGTGCCAGCAGCTTAGAAGGTCTGGGTACCGGGGAGCTGTTTTTT; cdr3_aa: CASSLEGLGTGELFF
clone_size: NA; v_call: TRBV5-6; d_call: NA; j_call: TRBJ1-2; cdr3_nt: TGTGCCAGCAGCTCCCGGGACGGCTACTATGGCTACACCTTC; cdr3_aa: CASSSRDGYYGYTF
clone_size: NA; v_call: TRBV27; d_call: NA; j_call: TRBJ2-4; cdr3_nt: TGTGCCAGCAGTGGGACGGTAGCCAAAAACATTCAGTACTTC; cdr3_aa: CASSGTVAKNIQYF
clone_size: NA; v_call: TRBV28; d_call: NA; j_call: TRBJ2-5; cdr3_nt: TGTGCCAGCCGGGATCCACAAGAGACCCAGTACTTC; cdr3_aa: CASRDPQETQYF
clone_size: NA; v_call: TRBV7-9; d_call: TRBD1; j_call: TRBJ1-2; cdr3_nt: TGTGCCAGCAGGACAGGGGCTAACTATGGCTACACCTTC; cdr3_aa: CASRTGANYGYTF
clone_size: NA; v_call: TRBV5-1; d_call: TRBD1; j_call: TRBJ1-2; cdr3_nt: TGCGCCAGCAGTGAAGCCGGGACAGGGCGATTAGTGGAAGGCTACACCTTC; cdr3_aa: CASSEAGTGRLVEGYTF
clone_size: NA; v_call: TRBV5-5; d_call: NA; j_call: TRBJ2-7; cdr3_nt: TGTGCCAGCAGCTTGGAGGGAAATGCGGGTTACGAGCAGTACTTC; cdr3_aa: CASSLEGNAGYEQYF
clone_size: NA; v_call: TRBV19; d_call: NA; j_call: TRBJ1-1; cdr3_nt: TGTGCCAGCGGCGACAGTAACACTGAAGCTTTCTTT; cdr3_aa: CASGDSNTEAFF
clone_size: NA; v_call: TRBV25-1; d_call: NA; j_call: TRBJ1-4; cdr3_nt: TGTGCCAGCAGTGAATTAACAGAAGAAAAACTGTTTTTT; cdr3_aa: CASSELTEEKLFF
clone_size: NA; v_call: TRBV19; d_call: NA; j_call: TRBJ1-5; cdr3_nt: TGTGCCAGTAGTATTAGGAATAGCAATCAGCCCCAGCATTTT; cdr3_aa: CASSIRNSNQPQHF
clone_size: NA; v_call: TRBV2; d_call: NA; j_call: TRBJ1-2; cdr3_nt: TGTGCCAGCAGTGGACAGGTTAACTATGGCTACACCTTC; cdr3_aa: CASSGQVNYGYTF
clone_size: NA; v_call: TRBV5-4; d_call: TRBD1; j_call: TRBJ1-2; cdr3_nt: TGTGCCAGCAGAGTTCGGACAGGAGGGGACTATGGCTACACCTTC; cdr3_aa: CASRVRTGGDYGYTF
clone_size: NA; v_call: TRBV2; d_call: TRBD1; j_call: TRBJ1-6; cdr3_nt: TGTGCCAGCAGTATGGACAGGAGCTCCTATAATTCACCCCTCCACTTT; cdr3_aa: CASSMDRSSYNSPLHF
clone_size: once; v_call: TRBV28; d_call: NA; j_call: TRBJ2-7; cdr3_nt: TGTGCCAGCAGTTCTGGGGTTAGGGTCTCTTACGAGCAGTACTTC; cdr3_aa: CASSSGVRVSYEQYF
clone_size: NA; v_call: TRBV6-5; d_call: TRBD2; j_call: TRBJ2-2; cdr3_nt: TGTGCCAGCATGCGGGAGAGGGACACCGGGGAGCTGTTTTTT; cdr3_aa: CASMRERDTGELFF
clone_size: NA; v_call: TRBV3-1/TRBV3-2; d_call: NA; j_call: TRBJ2-7; cdr3_nt: TGTGCCAGCAGACGAGCAGGGATCTACGAGCAGTACTTC; cdr3_aa: CASRRAGIYEQYF
clone_size: NA; v_call: TRBV10-2; d_call: NA; j_call: TRBJ2-4; cdr3_nt: TGCGCCAGCAGCAAGACACCTGGGAGGCTAGCCAAAAACATTCAGTACTTC; cdr3_aa: CASSKTPGRLAKNIQYF
clone_size: NA; v_call: TRBV10-2; d_call: NA; j_call: TRBJ2-7; cdr3_nt: TGCGCCAGCAGTGAGGGGCCTAGTCCCTACGAGCAGTACTTC; cdr3_aa: CASSEGPSPYEQYF
clone_size: NA; v_call: TRBV6-5; d_call: TRBD1; j_call: TRBJ1-1; cdr3_nt: TGTGCCAGCGTTAAACGGGACAGGGGAACTGAAGCTTTCTTT; cdr3_aa: CASVKRDRGTEAFF
clone_size: once; v_call: TRBV7-8; d_call: NA; j_call: TRBJ1-6; cdr3_nt: TGTGCCAGCAGCTTAGACAGGGCCTATAATTCACCCCTCCACTTT; cdr3_aa: CASSLDRAYNSPLHF
clone_size: NA; v_call: TRBV20-1; d_call: NA; j_call: TRBJ2-7; cdr3_nt: TGCAGTGCTAGAGAAAACTACGAGCAGTACTTC; cdr3_aa: CSARENYEQYF
clone_size: NA; v_call: TRBV7-8; d_call: TRBD1; j_call: TRBJ1-1; cdr3_nt: TGTGCCAGCAGCTTAGGGTCCTCAGGGGGCACTGAAGCTTTCTTT; cdr3_aa: CASSLGSSGGTEAFF
clone_size: NA; v_call: TRBV30; d_call: TRBD2; j_call: TRBJ2-5; cdr3_nt: TGTGCCTGGAGTGTAGGTGCGGGAGGCTTCCAAGAGACCCAGTACTTC; cdr3_aa: CAWSVGAGGFQETQYF
clone_size: NA; v_call: TRBV11-2; d_call: TRBD1; j_call: TRBJ1-2; cdr3_nt: TGTGCCAGCAGCCCAGGCACAGGGGGTGGCTACACCTTC; cdr3_aa: CASSPGTGGGYTF
clone_size: NA; v_call: TRBV6-5; d_call: TRBD1; j_call: TRBJ1-6; cdr3_nt: TGTGCCAGCACCCCCGGGACAGCATCCTCACCCCTCCACTTT; cdr3_aa: CASTPGTASSPLHF
clone_size: NA; v_call: TRBV19; d_call: TRBD2; j_call: TRBJ2-1; cdr3_nt: TGTGCCAGTTCTAGGGAGGGCCGCTTGTATGAGCAGTTCTTC; cdr3_aa: CASSREGRLYEQFF
clone_size: NA; v_call: TRBV30; d_call: TRBD2; j_call: TRBJ2-1; cdr3_nt: TGTGCCTGGAGGAGACTAGCGGGAGGGAGCTCCTACAATGAGCAGTTCTTC; cdr3_aa: CAWRRLAGGSSYNEQFF
clone_size: NA; v_call: TRBV27; d_call: NA; j_call: TRBJ1-5; cdr3_nt: TGTGCCAGCAGCCAATTTGGGGATAGCAATCAGCCCCAGCATTTT; cdr3_aa: CASSQFGDSNQPQHF
clone_size: NA; v_call: TRBV5-1; d_call: NA; j_call: TRBJ2-1; cdr3_nt: TGCGCCAGCAGCCTACTCCAGGGATCCTACAATGAGCAGTTCTTC; cdr3_aa: CASSLLQGSYNEQFF
clone_size: NA; v_call: TRBV7-9; d_call: NA; j_call: TRBJ1-4; cdr3_nt: TGTGCCAGCAGGAAAAAGAAGTTCGCGCATCAAAATGAAAAACTGTTTTTT; cdr3_aa: CASRKKKFAHQNEKLFF